Reported below is one T cell receptor (beta chain). The data originate from a study of long-term antiretroviral therapy in people with HIV. Study overall: In the earliest collections, sampling predates the 2015 immediate-ART recommendation by about a decade.

The assay, immunoSEQ v3.0, was run at survey level. Data came from immunoSEQ multiplex PCR; TCRdb stores just in-frame clones and leaves some out. The table lists about 18,000 clones, less than 85% of them singletons, with around 14% in the top ten. With 0 bases removed from V and 4 bases from J, the gap between germline ends came to 10 bases. Germline lookup yields CDR1 SGHRS and CDR2 YFSETQ. There are 14 residues in the CDR3. The source of this sequence is a woman aged 45-59 years with HIV. The rearrangement links TRBV5-1 to TRBJ2-5; no clear D gene. The specimen was unsorted PBMCs, collected 0.5 years before starting antiretroviral therapy. The CDR3 sequence is CASSLESGRETQYF. In nucleotides, the CDR3 is TGCGCCAGCAGCTTGGAGTCCGGCCGAGAGACCCAGTACTTC.